This T cell receptor beta chain was retrieved from a study of shared T cell receptors in the human thymus. V dropped 4 bases and J dropped 6; count of bases not matched to a gene: 5. The CDR3 totals 15 residues. The germline V gene encodes CDR1 SGHNT and CDR2 YYREEE (reference sequence). Sequencing used immunoSEQ multiplex PCR; TCRdb keeps in-frame clones, though not all of them. This sample has about 730,000 clones, with around 85% found just once. This sample was shared with a second study, whose subject was human thymus T cells. That source adds: Corrective surgery for congenital heart defects was being performed on the healthy Finnish infants who were the donors. Resections from corrective heart surgery supplied the thymus tissue. V and J gene usage appeared biased in thymic and blood repertoires. Related studies noted strongly shared thymic repertoires across unrelated people.

The specimen was thymocytes. The rearrangement uses TRBV5-4 and TRBJ1-6; TRBD1 matches 9 bases. The receptor comes from a girl under two years old with a congenital heart defect. For the CDR3, the DNA is TGTGCCAGCAGCGCCGGGGACAGGGTTAATTCACCCCTCCACTTT. The encoded protein is CASSAGDRVNSPLHF.